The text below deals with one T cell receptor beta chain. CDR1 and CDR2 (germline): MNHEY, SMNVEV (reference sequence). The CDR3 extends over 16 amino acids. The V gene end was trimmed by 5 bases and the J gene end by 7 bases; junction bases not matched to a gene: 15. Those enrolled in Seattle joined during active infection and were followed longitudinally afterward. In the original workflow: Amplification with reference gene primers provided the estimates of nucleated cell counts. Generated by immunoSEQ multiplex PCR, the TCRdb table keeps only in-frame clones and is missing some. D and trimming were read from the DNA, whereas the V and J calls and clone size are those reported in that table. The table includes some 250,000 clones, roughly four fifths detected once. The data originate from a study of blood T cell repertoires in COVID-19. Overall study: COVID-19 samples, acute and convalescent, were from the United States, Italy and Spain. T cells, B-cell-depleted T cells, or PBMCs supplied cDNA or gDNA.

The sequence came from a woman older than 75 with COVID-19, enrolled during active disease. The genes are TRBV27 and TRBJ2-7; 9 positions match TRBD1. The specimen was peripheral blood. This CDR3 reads CASSLTRDRVLWEQYF. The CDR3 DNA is TGTGCCAGCAGTCTCACAAGGGACAGGGTCCTCTGGGAGCAGTACTTC.